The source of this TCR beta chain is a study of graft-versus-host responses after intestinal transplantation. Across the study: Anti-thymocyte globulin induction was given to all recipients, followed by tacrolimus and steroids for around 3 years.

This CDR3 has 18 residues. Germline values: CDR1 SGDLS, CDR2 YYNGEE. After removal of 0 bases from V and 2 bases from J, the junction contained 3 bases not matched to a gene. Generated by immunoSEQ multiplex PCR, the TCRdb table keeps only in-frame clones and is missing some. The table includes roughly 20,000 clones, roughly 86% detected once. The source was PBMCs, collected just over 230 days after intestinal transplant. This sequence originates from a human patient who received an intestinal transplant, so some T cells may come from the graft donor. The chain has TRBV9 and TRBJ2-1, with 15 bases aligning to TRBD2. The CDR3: CASSVDGLAGGPYNEQFF. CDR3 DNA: TGTGCCAGCAGCGTAGATGGACTAGCGGGGGGGCCCTACAATGAGCAGTTCTTC.